A selection of T cell receptor beta chains follows, all from one sample in a study of T-cell memory formation after mild COVID-19. Via MiXCR, TCRdb re-called the 5' RACE reads, giving one row per CDR3 protein. The sample consists of approximately 240,000 distinct CDR3 sequences, roughly 17% of them appearing once. Input material: PBMCs or a T cell subset sorted from them (not recorded which). The receptors come from a man aged 18 to 29 who had mild COVID-19 (a few samples of this study predate the infection). Cell type and time point are not known. Both conserved end residues are part of each CDR3. A D gene is named only where the DNA matches it firmly. Where a row states a size, it is once, few, many or the class of an expanded clone; other rows omit it.

>.|TRBJ1-2|.|TRBV10-3
TGTGCCATCAGTGAAGAGGGGAACTATGGCTACACCTTC
CAISEEGNYGYTF
>.|TRBJ1-1|TRBD1|TRBV29-1
TGCAGCCCATACAGGGGCACTGAAGCTTTCTTT
CSPYRGTEAFF
>few|TRBJ2-1|TRBD2|TRBV7-2
TGTGCCAGCAGCTTAAGTGGGACTAGCGGGGCCTACAATGAGCAGTTCTTC
CASSLSGTSGAYNEQFF
>.|TRBJ1-2|.|TRBV20-1
TGCAGTGCTACCGGGACACAGGACTATGGCTACACCTTC
CSATGTQDYGYTF
>few|TRBJ2-3|.|TRBV4-1
TGCGCCAGCAGCCAAGAGGGGATACGACTTAGCACAGATACGCAGTATTTT
CASSQEGIRLSTDTQYF
>few|TRBJ1-1|TRBD1|TRBV5-1
TGCGCCAGCAGCCTGACGCGACAGGGACTGAACACTGAAGCTTTCTTT
CASSLTRQGLNTEAFF
>few|TRBJ1-4|.|TRBV12-3/TRBV12-4
TGTGCCAGCAGTTTAAGAATGCCCCACGGGTATGAAAAACTGTTTTTT
CASSLRMPHGYEKLFF
>many|TRBJ2-5|.|TRBV11-2
TGTGCCAGCAGGGGCAGGGGAGAGACCCAGTACTTC
CASRGRGETQYF
>.|TRBJ1-1|TRBD1|TRBV3-1
TGTGCCAGCAGCCATGACGGGACAGAGAACACTGAAGCTTTCTTT
CASSHDGTENTEAFF
>few|TRBJ1-6|.|TRBV20-1
TGCAGTGCTAGAGGCGTCTATAATTCACCCCTCCACTTT
CSARGVYNSPLHF
>few|TRBJ2-2|.|TRBV6-5
TGTGCCAGCAGTTACCCGCCGGGGACCGGGGAGCTGTTTTTT
CASSYPPGTGELFF
>few|TRBJ2-7|TRBD2|TRBV6-5
TGTGCCAGCAGTTACTCTTGGCTAGCGGGCGCCGAGCAGTACTTC
CASSYSWLAGAEQYF
>.|TRBJ2-5|.|TRBV4-2
TGTGCCAGCAGCCCGCGGTCGGTGGGGGCGGGCGACCAGTACTTC
CASSPRSVGAGDQYF
>.|TRBJ2-3|.|TRBV5-1
TGCGCCAGCAGCGCCACGGGGGACCCTAGCACAGATACGCAGTATTTT
CASSATGDPSTDTQYF
>few|TRBJ1-1|.|TRBV6-2/TRBV6-3
TGTGCCAGCCAAACAGGGTTTCCGGACACTGAAGCTTTCTTT
CASQTGFPDTEAFF
>.|TRBJ1-3|TRBD1|TRBV20-1
TGCAGTGCTAGAGATGACAGGGTTGGAAACACCATATATTTT
CSARDDRVGNTIYF
>many|TRBJ1-1|TRBD1|TRBV5-1
TGCGCCAGCAGTTGGACAGGGGAAACTGAAGCTTTCTTT
CASSWTGETEAFF
>few|TRBJ1-2|.|TRBV12-3/TRBV12-4
TGTGCCAGCACCTTTAGGCCGAATGGCTACACCTTC
CASTFRPNGYTF
>few|TRBJ2-2|TRBD1|TRBV19
TGTGCCAGTAGCAAGCGCCCCGGGACAGAGAACACCGGGGAGCTGTTTTTT
CASSKRPGTENTGELFF
>few|TRBJ1-2|.|TRBV12-3/TRBV12-4
TGTGCCAGCAGCCGCTCAGGCTATGGCTACACCTTC
CASSRSGYGYTF
>few|TRBJ2-2|.|TRBV18
TGTGCCAGCTCACCTCTACAGGACACCGGGGAGCTGTTTTTT
CASSPLQDTGELFF
>few|TRBJ2-7|.|TRBV5-1
TGCGCCAGCAGCTCCCAGCGGTCCTACGAGCAGTACTTC
CASSSQRSYEQYF
>.|TRBJ1-1|.|TRBV7-2
TGTGCCAGCAGCTTTCAGGGTTGGACTGAAGCTTTCTTT
CASSFQGWTEAFF
>.|TRBJ1-6|.|TRBV24-1
TGTGCCTCAGCTTCACCCCTCCACTTT
CASASPLHF
>.|TRBJ2-7|.|TRBV6-6
TGTGCCAGTAAGACGGGTCCGGGGGAGCAGTACTTC
CASKTGPGEQYF
>once|TRBJ2-1|.|TRBV20-1
TGCAGTGCTAGGGGAGCGCCGGCATACAATGAGCAGTTCTTC
CSARGAPAYNEQFF
>.|TRBJ1-2|.|TRBV9
TGTGCCAGCAGCGCAACAGAAAGCTTCTATGGCTACACCTTC
CASSATESFYGYTF
>.|TRBJ2-1|TRBD1|TRBV7-2
TGTGCCAGCAGCTTAGTAGCAGGGGGCGCGGGTGTTGATGAGCAGTTCTTC
CASSLVAGGAGVDEQFF
>few|TRBJ2-5|TRBD2|TRBV6-5
TGTGCCAGCAGTCAGCCGGGGGGGGAGACCCAGTACTTC
CASSQPGGETQYF